Listed here is a single T cell receptor beta chain. Assay: immunoSEQ multiplex PCR; the TCRdb copy retains only in-frame clones and omits some. The data show just over 80,000 clones, roughly 91% seen once. These data come from a study of control samples from healthy donors and cancer patients. The origin of this receptor is a man aged 50-59 years in good health. The specimen was blood.

The CDR3: CASSLGAGLDKKTQYF. The DNA for the CDR3 is TGTGCCAGCAGCTTAGGAGCGGGACTAGACAAGAAGACCCAGTACTTC. J is TRBJ2-5 and V is TRBV7-9, with 8 bases identical to TRBD2. CDR3 length: 16 amino acids. V shed 1 base, J shed 6 bases, and the junction held 10 bases outside the gene matches. Germline V gives CDR1 SEHNR, CDR2 FQNEAQ (reference sequence).